This T cell receptor (beta chain) was sequenced in a study of T-cell memory formation after mild COVID-19. For the study at large: TCR clusters largely stayed donor specific. General observations from the study: Pre-infection memory carried some responding clones, suggesting that cross-reactive memory joined. Among contracting clones, CD4+ were mainly CM/EM and CD8+ enriched in EMRA.

This clonotype was counted only a few times. The target antigen is unknown. This CDR3 has 12 amino acids. Trimming left V 2 bases short and J 8 bases short, with 6 bases between. Using constant-segment primers, 5'RACE produced TCR alpha and TCR beta cDNA libraries carrying sample barcodes and UMIs. TCRdb used MiXCR to reprocess the 5' RACE reads, holding one entry per CDR3 protein. Here the sample spans some 210,000 distinct CDR3 sequences, around 26% being singletons. Sequencing used PBMCs or a T cell subset sorted from them (not recorded which). The clonotype comes from an adult woman who had mild COVID-19 (a few samples of this study predate the infection). Cell type and time point are not known. This chain uses TRBV12-3 or TRBV12-4 with TRBJ2-2, with unresolved D. CDR3 protein: CASSLNVGELFF. The CDR3 region has the DNA TGTGCCAGCAGTTTAAATGTTGGGGAGCTGTTTTTT.